The 26 T cell receptor beta chains in this list originate from one sample, sequenced in a study of OX40 agonist ivuxolimab in advanced cancers. Clones were read by immunoSEQ multiplex PCR, and TCRdb kept only the in-frame ones, dropping some. The sample holds some 64,000 clones, 83% seen once. Source: CD4+ or CD8+ T cells sorted from blood, taken in a trial of the OX40 agonist ivuxolimab. The origin of the receptors is an adult with an advanced solid tumor such as melanoma, head and neck, liver or kidney cancer.

The chain is built from TRBV18 and TRBJ2-7; 10 bases map to TRBD1. V dropped 1 base and J dropped 4; count of bases not matched to a gene: 4. CDR3 length: 15 amino acids. Germline CDR1 KGHSH, CDR2 LQKENI. The CDR3 DNA reads TGTGCCAGCTCACCACAGACAGGGGGCCGATACGAGCAGTACTTC. This codes for CASSPQTGGRYEQYF.

J is TRBJ1-5 and V is TRBV19; D uncertain. V was pared by 9 bases and J by 3 bases, with 15 bases between. From germline, CDR1 is LNHDA and CDR2 SQIVND (reference sequence). CDR3 length: 14 residues. This chain's CDR3 is CASRTPHYNQPQHF. For the CDR3, the DNA is TGTGCCAGCAGGACTCCCCATTACAATCAGCCCCAGCATTTT.

The chain joins TRBV2 to TRBJ1-1; 9 bases line up with TRBD1. With 7 bases clipped from V and 4 bases from J, the junction kept 4 bases outside the gene matches. CDR3 length: 13 residues. CDR1 and CDR2 from the germline V gene are SNHLY and FYNNEI. The CDR3 region has the DNA TGTGCCAGCACCCCGGACAGGGGCACTGAAGCTTTCTTT. Translated, it gives CASTPDRGTEAFF.

This sequence joins TRBV2 and TRBJ2-2; D unresolved. The CDR3 loop spans 13 amino acids. The germline V gene has CDR1 SNHLY and CDR2 FYNNEI. The germline V and J ends were trimmed by 8 bases and 2 bases, with 9 bases remaining between them. CDR3 nucleotide sequence: TGTGCCAGCGGCCAGACTAACACCGGGGAGCTGTTTTTT. This codes for CASGQTNTGELFF.

The genes are TRBV11-2 and TRBJ1-1; 8 nucleotides line up with TRBD1. The V segment lost 0 bases and the J segment 1 base; nucleotides outside the gene matches: 4. There are 16 residues in the CDR3. Germline V gene sequence: CDR1 SGHAT, CDR2 FQNNGV. Written as DNA, the CDR3 is TGTGCCAGCAGCTTAGAGTGGGACAGGAAGAACACTGAAGCTTTCTTT. This encodes CASSLEWDRKNTEAFF.

V gene TRBV27 combines with J gene TRBJ1-2; D is possibly TRBD1 (6 bases). V lost 1 base, J lost 0 bases, and 15 bases lay in between. This CDR3 has 17 amino acids. Germline values: CDR1 MNHEY, CDR2 SMNVEV (reference sequence). CDR3 sequence reads: CASSLFGGLSANYGYTF. CDR3 sequence (DNA): TGTGCCAGCAGTTTATTTGGGGGGCTAAGCGCTAACTATGGCTACACCTTC.

This chain links TRBV6-1 with TRBJ1-1, with D perhaps TRBD1 (5 bases). The CDR3 length is 13 residues. CDR1 is MNHNS, CDR2 SASEGT, per germline. V was cut by 6 bases and J by 6 bases, with 14 bases left in between. In DNA, the CDR3 is TGTGCCAGCAGCCCCGGGACGGGGCCTGAAGCTTTCTTT. It codes for CASSPGTGPEAFF.

V is TRBV6-6 and J is TRBJ2-1; tentative D call: TRBD2 (6 bases). The CDR3 consists of 16 residues. The ends were cut back, 5 bases at V and 2 bases at J, with 16 bases in the middle. The germline CDR1 and CDR2 sequences are MNHNY and SVGAGI (reference sequence). CDR3 DNA: TGTGCCAGCAGTGCCCAGACTAGTCCAGCCTACAATGAGCAGTTCTTC. Its translation: CASSAQTSPAYNEQFF.

The chain carries TRBV30 and TRBJ2-1; TRBD2 agrees at 8 bases. The V and J ends lost 5 bases and 5 bases, in that order; junction bases with no gene match: 2. The CDR3 is 12 amino acids. Germline CDR1 is GTSNPN and CDR2 is SVGIG (reference sequence). Here the CDR3 reads CAWGLAHNEQFF. CDR3 in DNA: TGTGCCTGGGGACTAGCCCACAATGAGCAGTTCTTC.

The chain joins TRBV2 to TRBJ2-2, with D possibly matching TRBD1 (6 bases). Germline V gene sequence: CDR1 SNHLY, CDR2 FYNNEI. The length of the CDR3 is 15 residues. V gave up 6 bases and J gave up 0 bases, with 11 bases separating them. In nucleotides, the CDR3 is TGTGCCAGCAGGCCGACAGGAGCGAACACCGGGGAGCTGTTTTTT. This translates into CASRPTGANTGELFF.

The chain combines TRBV5-4 with TRBJ1-6; D is perhaps TRBD1 (5 bases). The V end was cut by 3 bases, the J end by 6 bases, with 10 bases between. Germline assignment: CDR1 SGHNT and CDR2 YYREEE (reference sequence). The CDR3 spans 14 residues. CDR3 in DNA: TGTGCCAGCAGCTGGTCAGGGTTTAATTCACCCCTCCACTTT. It is translated as CASSWSGFNSPLHF.

The V and J genes are TRBV5-1 and TRBJ2-3; no clear D. Germline V lookup: CDR1 SGHRS, CDR2 YFSETQ. Trimming cost V 1 base and J 3 bases, with 12 bases left between them. The CDR3 extends over 15 amino acids. The CDR3 sequence: CASSLLIVGTDTQYF. CDR3 DNA sequence: TGCGCCAGCAGCTTGTTAATCGTTGGGACAGATACGCAGTATTTT.

The V and J genes are TRBV9 and TRBJ2-1; D call uncertain. This CDR3 is built from 13 residues. CDR1 SGDLS and CDR2 YYNGEE come from the germline V gene. The V end was cut by 0 bases, the J end by 9 bases, with 10 bases between. The CDR3 region has the DNA TGTGCCAGCAGCGTAGGTTCGTGGGGTGAGCAGTTCTTC. It translates to CASSVGSWGEQFF.

The chain is built from TRBV6-5 and TRBJ2-3; no reliable D call. Per germline, CDR1 MNHEY and CDR2 SVGAGI. V lost 0 bases, J lost 4 bases, and 5 bases lay in between. The CDR3 loop spans 13 amino acids. The CDR3 here is CASSYSFSDTQYF. DNA of the CDR3: TGTGCCAGCAGTTACTCGTTTTCAGATACGCAGTATTTT.

CDR3 in amino acids: CASSLAVPKNTEAFF. The CDR3 DNA is TGTGCCAGCAGCTTAGCAGTACCCAAGAACACTGAAGCTTTCTTT. The chain links TRBV7-8 to TRBJ1-1; D is uncertain. There are 15 residues in the CDR3. Trimming pared 0 bases from V and 1 base from J, leaving 9 bases between. Per germline, CDR1 SGHVS and CDR2 FQNEAQ.

The chain carries TRBV10-1 and TRBJ2-3; D gene uncertain. CDR3 length: 13 residues. Trimming took 10 bases from V and 3 from J, leaving 14 bases between them. The germline gives CDR1 WNHNN, CDR2 SYGVQD (reference sequence). The CDR3 bases are TGCGCCACCGGCCCCGGTGGTACAGATACGCAGTATTTT. Protein product: CATGPGGTDTQYF.

This chain uses TRBV30 with TRBJ2-3, with 7 bases aligning to TRBD1. This CDR3 has 15 residues. V lost 0 bases and J lost 4; bases outside the gene matches: 7. Germline values: CDR1 GTSNPN, CDR2 SVGIG (reference sequence). The CDR3 is CAWSVPTGSSDTQYF. For the CDR3, the DNA is TGTGCCTGGAGTGTACCGACAGGGTCCTCAGATACGCAGTATTTT.

The chain uses TRBV2 and TRBJ2-7; D uncertain. The V end lost 7 bases, the J end lost 7 bases, and 8 bases lay between the germline ends. The CDR3 contains 10 residues. CDR1 SNHLY and CDR2 FYNNEI come from the germline V gene. The CDR3 DNA reads TGTGCCAGCAACCAGAAAGAGCAGTACTTC. This translates into CASNQKEQYF.

This chain joins TRBV6-6 and TRBJ1-2; D is uncertain. The CDR3 spans 13 residues. Looked up from germline, CDR1 is MNHNY and CDR2 is SVGAGI (reference sequence). V dropped 2 bases and J dropped 1 base, with 5 bases sitting between them. The CDR3 region has the DNA TGTGCCAGCAGTTACGGCGGTAACTATGGCTACACCTTC. This encodes CASSYGGNYGYTF.

There are a few counts of this clone. J is TRBJ2-3 and V is TRBV7-6; no clear D gene. Looked up from germline, CDR1 is SGHVS and CDR2 is FNYEAQ. The CDR3 length is 15 residues. The V and J ends lost 4 bases and 2 bases respectively, with 13 bases between them. The CDR3 region has the DNA TGTGCCAGCAGCTCACCTGCCACCGCCACAGATACGCAGTATTTT. This gives the protein CASSSPATATDTQYF.

The table lists this clone with a few counts. This chain uses TRBV9 with TRBJ2-1, with D unresolved. V lost 0 bases, J lost 8 bases, and 18 bases lay in between. Germline V lookup: CDR1 SGDLS, CDR2 YYNGEE. The CDR3 runs 16 residues. In nucleotides, the CDR3 is TGTGCCAGCAGCGTAGCCGATCGGAGCTCCTGGGATGAGCAGTTCTTC. Protein: CASSVADRSSWDEQFF.

V gene TRBV5-1 combines with J gene TRBJ1-2; D unresolved. CDR1 SGHRS and CDR2 YFSETQ come from the germline V gene. The CDR3 contains 13 residues. V lost 3 bases and J lost 4, with 10 bases in between. CDR3 nucleotides: TGCGCCAGCAGCTCCGACGGAGGCTATGGCTACACCTTC. Translating it yields CASSSDGGYGYTF.

This rearrangement joins TRBV11-2 to TRBJ2-7, with 8 bases matching TRBD1. J was trimmed by 6 bases and V by 2 bases; bases with no gene match: 9. This CDR3 is built from 15 residues. Germline V gives CDR1 SGHAT, CDR2 FQNNGV. CDR3 region: CASSLTLTGDPEQYF. The CDR3 DNA sequence: TGTGCCAGCAGCTTAACGCTGACAGGGGATCCCGAGCAGTACTTC.

There are a few counts of this clone. The V gene is TRBV30, the J gene TRBJ1-1; perhaps TRBD1 as D (5 bases). Trimming took off 4 bases at V and 2 bases at J, with 11 bases between the two ends. Looked up from germline, CDR1 is GTSNPN and CDR2 is SVGIG (reference sequence). This CDR3 contains 13 residues. The CDR3 coding sequence is TGTGCCTGGACCCCCAGGGCCAACACTGAAGCTTTCTTT. Its translation: CAWTPRANTEAFF.

The genes are TRBV2 and TRBJ2-7, with 10 bases matching TRBD1. CDR1 is SNHLY, CDR2 FYNNEI, per germline. This CDR3 has 16 amino acids. V lost 6 bases to trimming and J lost 3 bases; unmatched junction nucleotides: 11. CDR3 DNA sequence: TGTGCCAGCAGCCCACCCGGGACAGGGGTTAACTACGAGCAGTACTTC. As protein: CASSPPGTGVNYEQYF.

This sequence joins TRBV7-2 and TRBJ2-7; D is undetermined. Germline V gene data show CDR1 as SGHTA and CDR2 as FQGNSA. V was clipped by 5 bases and J by 6 bases, with 11 bases between them. The CDR3 extends over 12 amino acids. The CDR3 bases are TGTGCCAGCAGCAAAGTTAGAGGCGAGCAGTACTTC. It yields the protein CASSKVRGEQYF.